This T cell receptor (beta chain) was found in a study of T-cell reconstitution after alpha-beta-depleted transplantation in children. This clonotype was seen only a few times. Antigen unknown. Preparation of the TCRbeta library used unique molecular identifiers. TCRdb ran MiXCR on the PCR reads and lists one entry per CDR3 protein. The table shows about 540,000 distinct CDR3 sequences, with 25% to 30% occurring only once. Study-wide results and limits: It was newly produced T cells that mostly accounted for T-cell counts and diversity one year after transplant. Some patients' high day-60 TCRbeta diversity was traced to surviving recipient T cells and thymic progenitors. Where alpha-beta T cells came from about two months after transplant was reportedly several hundred expanded graft clones.

This receptor was identified in a boy under three years old with Wiskott-Aldrich syndrome, due to receive a stem cell transplant. The specimen comprised PBMCs, sampled before TCRalphabeta/CD19-depleted stem cell transplant.

CDR3 protein: CSARTLPNIYEQYF. CDR3 nucleotide sequence: TGCAGTGCCAGAACTCTACCCAACATCTACGAGCAGTACTTC. The chain links TRBV20-1 to TRBJ2-7; D is ambiguous. Trimming took off 6 bases at V and 3 bases at J, with 18 bases between the two ends. The V gene's germline CDR1 is DFQATT and CDR2 SNEGSKA (reference sequence). The CDR3 loop spans 14 amino acids.